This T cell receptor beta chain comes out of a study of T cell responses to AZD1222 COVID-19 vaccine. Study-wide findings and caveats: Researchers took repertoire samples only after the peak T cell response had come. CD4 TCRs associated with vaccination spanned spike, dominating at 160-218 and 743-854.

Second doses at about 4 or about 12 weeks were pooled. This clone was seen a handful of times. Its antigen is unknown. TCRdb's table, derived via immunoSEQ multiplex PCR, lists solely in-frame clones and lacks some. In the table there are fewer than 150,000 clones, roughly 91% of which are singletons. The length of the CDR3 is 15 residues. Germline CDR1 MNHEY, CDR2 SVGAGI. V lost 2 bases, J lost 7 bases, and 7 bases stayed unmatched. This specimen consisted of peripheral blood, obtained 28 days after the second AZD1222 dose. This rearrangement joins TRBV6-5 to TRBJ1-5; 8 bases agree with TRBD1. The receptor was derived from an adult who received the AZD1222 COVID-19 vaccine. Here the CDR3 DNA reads TGTGCCAGCAGTTACGCCGGGACAGGTGGGCAGCCCCAGCATTTT. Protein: CASSYAGTGGQPQHF.